The 25 T cell receptor beta chains given below trace back to one sample, sequenced in a study of TIL therapy for anti-PD-1-resistant metastatic lung cancer. This was the immunoSEQ v3 assay. This table comes from immunoSEQ multiplex PCR, and its TCRdb copy is limited to in-frame clones, with some not included. The table includes tens of thousands of clones, 69% detected once. Time point indicated: pre-treatment sample, taken before nivolumab and TIL therapy. The material was blood, obtained at baseline. The receptors were gathered from a person aged 25-85 years with non-small cell lung cancer.

The chain has TRBV4-2 and TRBJ2-7; the D is unclear. This CDR3 comprises 14 residues. The germline CDR1 and CDR2 sequences are LGHNA and YNFKEQ. The V and J ends lost 1 base and 3 bases respectively, with 10 bases between them. The CDR3 region is CASSQVDLRYEQYF. CDR3 sequence (DNA): TGTGCCAGCAGCCAAGTAGATCTCCGCTACGAGCAGTACTTC.

The J gene is TRBJ2-1, the V gene TRBV14, with no clear D. Germline CDR1 SGHDN, CDR2 FVKESK. The CDR3 covers 15 residues. Trimming pared 2 bases from V and 0 bases from J, leaving 8 bases between. CDR3 sequence (DNA): TGTGCCAGCAGCCAAAGTGCATTCTCCTACAATGAGCAGTTCTTC. The encoded protein is CASSQSAFSYNEQFF.

This chain uses TRBV4-1 with TRBJ1-1; TRBD1 agrees at 7 bases. CDR1 is MGHRA, CDR2 YSYEKL, per germline. The CDR3 loop spans 13 amino acids. V was pared by 1 base and J by 6 bases, with 2 bases of the junction left unmatched. The CDR3 here is CASSQGRGSEAFF. CDR3 nucleotides: TGCGCCAGCAGCCAAGGCAGGGGGTCTGAAGCTTTCTTT.

This clone was detected only a few times. The chain combines TRBV6-6 with TRBJ1-5; TRBD1 agrees at 7 bases. The length of the CDR3 is 14 residues. Germline values: CDR1 MNHNY, CDR2 SVGAGI (reference sequence). Trimming took 1 base from V and 4 from J; bases not matched to a gene: 1. The CDR3 here is CASSYYRGNQPQHF. As DNA, the CDR3 is TGTGCCAGCAGTTACTACAGGGGTAATCAGCCCCAGCATTTT.

The V call is TRBV5-1, the J call TRBJ2-5; D perhaps matches TRBD1 (6 bases). This CDR3 spans 15 amino acids. Trimming removed 3 bases at V and 5 bases at J, with 17 bases between. The germline gives CDR1 SGHRS, CDR2 YFSETQ. The CDR3 nucleotides read TGCGCCAGCAGCTGGATGACAGGATTAGAGGAGACCCAGTACTTC. As protein: CASSWMTGLEETQYF.

This clone occurred a few times. The chain couples TRBV5-1 to TRBJ1-2; no clear D. The germline V and J ends were trimmed by 9 bases and 2 bases, with 17 bases remaining between them. CDR3 size: 14 residues. The V gene's germline CDR1 is SGHRS and CDR2 YFSETQ. The CDR3 sequence is CATSPGGVNYGYTF. In DNA, the CDR3 is TGCGCCACCTCCCCCGGCGGGGTAAACTATGGCTACACCTTC.

The V gene is TRBV28, the J gene TRBJ1-1; TRBD1 might be the D (6 bases). The CDR3 is 13 residues long. Trimming removed 11 bases at V and 2 bases at J, with 15 bases between. CDR1 MDHEN and CDR2 SYDVKM come from the germline V gene. In DNA, the CDR3 is TGTGCCGCAGGGGACGGAATTAACACTGAAGCTTTCTTT. It is translated as CAAGDGINTEAFF.

The chain uses TRBV11-2 and TRBJ2-3; 12 bases line up with TRBD2. CDR1 is SGHAT, CDR2 FQNNGV, per germline. V gave up 1 base and J gave up 8 bases; unmatched junction bases: 10. The CDR3 extends over 17 amino acids. As DNA, the CDR3 is TGTGCCAGCAGCTTAGGCCCTTCTAGCGGGAGGGCCGGTACGCAGTATTTT. Encoded protein: CASSLGPSSGRAGTQYF. Full variable domain (remainder filled in from reference TRBV11-2 and TRBJ2-3): EAGVAQSPRYKIIEKRQSVAFWCNPISGHATLYWYQQILGQGPKLLIQFQNNGVVDDSQLPKDRFSAERLKGVDSTLKIQPAKLEDSAVYLCASSLGPSSGRAGTQYFGPGTRLTVL.

The V gene is TRBV23-1, the J gene TRBJ2-7; 9 nucleotides match TRBD1. TRBV23-1 is given ORF status, its function remaining uncertain. This CDR3 is 13 amino acids long. The ends lost 6 bases at V and 4 bases at J; junction bases unmatched: 4. The CDR3 spells CASSPDRGYEQYF. CDR3 coding DNA: TGCGCCAGCAGCCCGGACAGGGGATACGAGCAGTACTTC.

The chain links TRBV5-1 to TRBJ2-2, with D possibly TRBD2 on 5 matching bases. Looked up from germline, CDR1 is SGHRS and CDR2 is YFSETQ. This CDR3 has 16 residues. Trimming pared 3 bases from V and 0 bases from J, leaving 12 bases between. The CDR3 coding sequence is TGCGCCAGCAGCTCCGGACCGAGGGCGAACACCGGGGAGCTGTTTTTT. This translates into CASSSGPRANTGELFF.

V gene TRBV28 combines with J gene TRBJ1-4; tentative D call: TRBD1 (5 bases). V was trimmed by 7 bases and J by 9 bases, leaving 18 bases between them. Germline CDR1 reads MDHEN; CDR2 reads SYDVKM. The CDR3 runs 14 residues. The CDR3 loop is CASTTPGGSKKLFF. The CDR3 DNA sequence: TGTGCCAGCACTACACCGGGGGGATCTAAAAAACTGTTTTTT.

V gene TRBV18 combines with J gene TRBJ2-2; TRBD2 matches at 7 bases. This CDR3 contains 16 residues. Germline assignment: CDR1 KGHSH and CDR2 LQKENI. V shed 3 bases, J shed 1 base, and the junction held 5 bases outside the gene matches. CDR3: CASSPQASGNTGELFF. The CDR3 region has the DNA TGTGCCAGCTCACCCCAAGCTAGCGGGAACACCGGGGAGCTGTTTTTT.

Here the CDR3 reads CASSTGQGAAYNSPLHF. CDR3 in DNA: TGCGCCAGCAGCACTGGACAGGGGGCTGCCTATAATTCACCCCTCCACTTT. The chain recombines TRBV5-1 with TRBJ1-6, with 11 bases that match TRBD1. Germline CDR1 and CDR2: SGHRS and YFSETQ. V dropped 4 bases and J dropped 2; count of bases not matched to a gene: 5. CDR3 size: 17 residues.

V is TRBV29-1 and J is TRBJ2-7, with TRBD1 matching over 10 bases. V lost 4 bases to trimming and J lost 2 bases; unmatched junction nucleotides: 8. Germline V gene sequence: CDR1 SQVTM, CDR2 ANQGSEA. The CDR3 runs 15 residues. In DNA form, the CDR3 reads TGCAGCGTTGCGGGGGGGACAGGGGACCCCTACGAGCAGTACTTC. As protein: CSVAGGTGDPYEQYF.

CDR3 nucleotide sequence: TGTGCCAGCAGCTTTCGGACAGGATCTAACTATGGCTACACCTTC. It translates to CASSFRTGSNYGYTF. This chain connects TRBV5-4 to TRBJ1-2; 7 bases agree with TRBD1. The CDR3 has 15 amino acids. The V gene's germline CDR1 is SGHNT and CDR2 YYREEE (reference sequence). V shed 2 bases and J 0 bases; nucleotides not matched to a gene: 4.

This clone showed up just once. The chain carries TRBV5-1 and TRBJ2-1, with 7 bases matching TRBD2. V was clipped by 7 bases and J by 6 bases; unmatched bases: 7. The CDR3 sequence is 13 residues long. CDR1 is SGHRS, CDR2 YFSETQ, per germline. The CDR3 sequence: CASDGGSANEQFF. DNA for the CDR3: TGCGCCAGCGATGGCGGGAGTGCCAATGAGCAGTTCTTC.

The chain has TRBV19 and TRBJ1-2; D may be TRBD1 (5 bases). Trimming removed 8 bases from V and 2 bases from J, with 9 bases in between. From germline, CDR1 is LNHDA and CDR2 SQIVND (reference sequence). The CDR3 sequence is 12 residues long. CDR3 region: CASGRGNYGYTF. The CDR3 coding sequence is TGTGCCAGTGGAAGGGGCAACTATGGCTACACCTTC.

This chain joins TRBV30 and TRBJ1-2; D call uncertain. Trimming removed 0 bases from V and 10 bases from J, with 12 bases in between. Germline V lookup: CDR1 GTSNPN, CDR2 SVGIG (reference sequence). The CDR3 runs to 12 residues. The CDR3, as DNA: TGTGCCTGGAGTGTAAGCCCTGCCTACTACACCTTC. It specifies CAWSVSPAYYTF.

This clone was detected only a few times. The CDR3 reads CASTMIRATQPQHF. In DNA, the CDR3 is TGTGCCAGCACCATGATCCGGGCGACACAGCCCCAGCATTTT. The genes are TRBV28 and TRBJ1-5; no definite D call. V lost 7 bases to trimming and J lost 7 bases, with 17 bases between them. The CDR3 is made up of 14 amino acids. Germline V lookup: CDR1 MDHEN, CDR2 SYDVKM.

This clone has just one count. The J gene is TRBJ2-1, the V gene TRBV5-1; 16 bases match TRBD2. The germline CDR1 and CDR2 sequences are SGHRS and YFSETQ. The CDR3 sequence is 19 residues long. V lost 4 bases and J lost 2; bases outside the gene matches: 9. The CDR3 coding sequence is TGCGCCAGCAGCGAAGGGACTAGCGGGGGGGCCTTCCCCTACAATGAGCAGTTCTTC. It specifies CASSEGTSGGAFPYNEQFF.

The V gene is TRBV6-4, the J gene TRBJ2-1; 11 bases line up with TRBD2. CDR1 and CDR2 (germline): MRHNA, SNTAGT. V shed 2 bases, J shed 13 bases, and the junction held 7 bases outside the gene matches. This CDR3 is built from 14 residues. CDR3 amino acids: CASSDPGTSGYQFF. CDR3 nucleotide sequence: TGTGCCAGCAGTGACCCCGGGACTAGCGGTTATCAGTTCTTC.

V usage is TRBV11-2 and J usage is TRBJ2-3; D gene unclear. From germline, CDR1 is SGHAT and CDR2 FQNNGV. The V end was cut by 1 base, the J end by 4 bases, with 6 bases between. CDR3 length: 13 residues. CDR3 DNA: TGTGCCAGCAGCTTAGGAACTTCAGATACGCAGTATTTT. Protein: CASSLGTSDTQYF.

In its sample, this clone was seen a few times. V gene TRBV7-2 combines with J gene TRBJ2-1, with D tentatively TRBD2 (6 bases). This CDR3 is 15 amino acids long. Trimming left V 1 base short and J 5 bases short, with 12 bases between. CDR1 is SGHTA and CDR2 is FQGNSA in the germline V gene. The CDR3 region is CASSLEFRGDNEQFF. In DNA form, the CDR3 reads TGTGCCAGCAGCTTAGAATTCCGCGGGGACAATGAGCAGTTCTTC. Full variable domain (remainder filled in from reference TRBV7-2 and TRBJ2-1): GAGVSQSPSNKVTEKGKDVELRCDPISGHTALYWYRQSLGQGLEFLIYFQGNSAPDKSGLPSDRFSAERTGGSVSTLTIQRTQQEDSAVYLCASSLEFRGDNEQFFGPGTRLTVL.

A single count supports this clone. The chain uses TRBV5-1 and TRBJ2-2; weak D call: TRBD2 (6 bases). V lost 3 bases to trimming and J lost 2 bases, with 8 bases between them. The germline V gene encodes CDR1 SGHRS and CDR2 YFSETQ. The CDR3 is made up of 14 amino acids. The chain's CDR3 is CASSWRGNTGELFF. DNA of the CDR3: TGCGCCAGCAGCTGGAGGGGAAACACCGGGGAGCTGTTTTTT.

V gene TRBV4-1 combines with J gene TRBJ1-1, with 9 bases matching TRBD1. Germline values: CDR1 MGHRA, CDR2 YSYEKL. The CDR3 is 18 amino acids. Trimming took 3 bases from V and 4 from J; bases not matched to a gene: 15. CDR3 loop: CASSHRTGDPFEGTEAFF. The CDR3 DNA is TGCGCCAGCAGCCATAGGACAGGGGACCCTTTCGAAGGCACTGAAGCTTTCTTT.